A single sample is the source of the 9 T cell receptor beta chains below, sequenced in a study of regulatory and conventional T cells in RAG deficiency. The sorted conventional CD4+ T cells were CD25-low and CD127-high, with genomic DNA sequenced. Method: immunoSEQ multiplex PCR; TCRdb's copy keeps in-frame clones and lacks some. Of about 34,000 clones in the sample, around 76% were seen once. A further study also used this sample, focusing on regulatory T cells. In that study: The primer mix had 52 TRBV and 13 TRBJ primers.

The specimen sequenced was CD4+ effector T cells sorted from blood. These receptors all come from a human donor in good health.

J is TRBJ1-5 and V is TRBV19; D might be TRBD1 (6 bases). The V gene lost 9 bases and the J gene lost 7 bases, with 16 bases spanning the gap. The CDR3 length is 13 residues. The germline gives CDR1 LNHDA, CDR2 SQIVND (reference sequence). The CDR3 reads CASKDGGGQPQHF. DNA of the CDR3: TGTGCCAGCAAGGACGGGGGCGGGCAGCCCCAGCATTTT.

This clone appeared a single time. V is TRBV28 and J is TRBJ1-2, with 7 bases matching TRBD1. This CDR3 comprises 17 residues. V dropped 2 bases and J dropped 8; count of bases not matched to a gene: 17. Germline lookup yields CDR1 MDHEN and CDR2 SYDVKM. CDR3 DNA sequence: TGTGCCAGCAGTTTAACCCTCTTGACAGGGACCACTGGAGGCTACACCTTC. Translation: CASSLTLLTGTTGGYTF.

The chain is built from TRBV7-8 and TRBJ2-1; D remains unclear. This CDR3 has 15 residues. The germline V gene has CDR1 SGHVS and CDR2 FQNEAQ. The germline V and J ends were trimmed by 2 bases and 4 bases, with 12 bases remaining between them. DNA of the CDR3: TGTGCCAGCAGCTTATTGGGCGGTACTTACAATGAGCAGTTCTTC. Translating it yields CASSLLGGTYNEQFF.

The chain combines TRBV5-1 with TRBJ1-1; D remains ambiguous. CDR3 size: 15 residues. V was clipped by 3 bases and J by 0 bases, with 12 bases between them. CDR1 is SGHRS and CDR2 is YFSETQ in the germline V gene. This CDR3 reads CASSSQPDMNTEAFF. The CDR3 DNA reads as TGCGCCAGCAGCTCCCAGCCAGACATGAACACTGAAGCTTTCTTT. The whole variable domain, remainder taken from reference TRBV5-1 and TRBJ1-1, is KAGVTQTPRYLIKTRGQQVTLSCSPISGHRSVSWYQQTPGQGLQFLFEYFSETQRNKGNFPGRFSGRQFSNSRSEMNVSTLELGDSALYLCASSSQPDMNTEAFFGQGTRLTVV.

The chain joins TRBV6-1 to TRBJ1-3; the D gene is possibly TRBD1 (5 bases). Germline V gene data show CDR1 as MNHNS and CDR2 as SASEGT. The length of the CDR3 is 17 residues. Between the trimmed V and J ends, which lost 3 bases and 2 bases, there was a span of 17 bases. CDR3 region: CASSDWGGRATGNTIYF. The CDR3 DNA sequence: TGTGCCAGCAGTGATTGGGGAGGCAGGGCAACTGGAAACACCATATATTTT.

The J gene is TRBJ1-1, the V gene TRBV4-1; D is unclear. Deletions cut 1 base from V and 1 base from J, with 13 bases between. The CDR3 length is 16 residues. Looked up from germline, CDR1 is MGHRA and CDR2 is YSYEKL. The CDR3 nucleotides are TGCGCCAGCAGCCAAGGGTATGCAGATCCGAACACTGAAGCTTTCTTT. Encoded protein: CASSQGYADPNTEAFF.

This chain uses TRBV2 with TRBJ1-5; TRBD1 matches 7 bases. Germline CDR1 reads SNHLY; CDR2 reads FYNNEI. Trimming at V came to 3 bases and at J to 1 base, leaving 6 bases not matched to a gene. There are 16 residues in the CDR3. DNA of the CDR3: TGTGCCAGCAGTGACCCGGGACAGAGAAGCAATCAGCCCCAGCATTTT. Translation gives CASSDPGQRSNQPQHF.

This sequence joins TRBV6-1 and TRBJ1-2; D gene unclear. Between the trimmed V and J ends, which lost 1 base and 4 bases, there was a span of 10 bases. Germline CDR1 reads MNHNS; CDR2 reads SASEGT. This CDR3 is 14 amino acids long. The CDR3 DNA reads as TGTGCCAGCAGTGAAGAGTTGGCAGCCTATGGCTACACCTTC. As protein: CASSEELAAYGYTF.

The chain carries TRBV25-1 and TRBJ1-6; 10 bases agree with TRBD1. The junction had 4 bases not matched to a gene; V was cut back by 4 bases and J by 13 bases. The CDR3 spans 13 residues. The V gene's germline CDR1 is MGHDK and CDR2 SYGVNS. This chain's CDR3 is CASSGGQGLPLHF. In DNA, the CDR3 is TGTGCCAGCAGTGGGGGACAGGGGTTGCCCCTCCACTTT.